The TCR beta chain described here comes from a study of blood T cell repertoires in COVID-19. Study-wide background: PBMCs, B-cell-depleted T cells, or T cells provided the cDNA or gDNA that made up the material.

The CDR3 covers 13 residues. After removal of 5 bases from V and 7 bases from J, the junction contained 4 bases not matched to a gene. Germline-derived CDR1 and CDR2 are SGDLS and YYNGEE. As processed by the authors: Cell counts per sample came from amplifying reference gene primers. The protocol was immunoSEQ multiplex PCR, while the TCRdb copy is restricted to in-frame clones and leaves out a portion. Clone size and V and J calls were adopted from that table, with D and trimming inferred from the DNA. The sample lists a few hundred thousand clones, around 88% seen once, with over 1.1% in the top ten.

The TCR sequence derives from a man at least 80 years old with acute or convalescent COVID-19. This chain joins TRBV9 and TRBJ1-5; TRBD1 aligns across 9 bases. Specimen: peripheral blood. CDR3 protein: CASRQGAGQPQHF. CDR3 DNA: TGTGCCAGCAGACAGGGGGCTGGGCAGCCCCAGCATTTT.